Listed below are T cell receptor beta chains from one sample, sequenced in a study of cytomegalovirus exposure and HLA in healthy donors. TCRdb's table, derived via immunoSEQ multiplex PCR, lists solely in-frame clones and lacks some. This sample has about 57,000 clones, with roughly three quarters found just once. Sequenced input: PBMCs. The receptors come from a woman in her twenties or thirties in good health and CMV-seronegative. Each CDR3 is given with its conserved first and last residue. Each record gives: V gene, clone size, J gene, D gene, CDR3 DNA, CDR3 protein. A D gene is named only where the DNA matches it firmly. Not all rows give a size; the values are once, few, many and, for expanded clones, a class.

>TRBV5-6|NA|TRBJ1-1|NA
TGTGCCAGCAGCTTGAACCCAGGTTTGAACACTGAAGCTTTCTTT
CASSLNPGLNTEAFF
>TRBV4-3|NA|TRBJ2-2|NA
TGCGCCAGCAGCCAAGTCAGGGAAAGGACCGGGGAGCTGTTTTTT
CASSQVRERTGELFF
>TRBV30|NA|TRBJ1-2|TRBD1
TGTGCCTGGAGTCCAAAACAGGGGAGCTATGGCTACACCTTC
CAWSPKQGSYGYTF
>TRBV11-2|NA|TRBJ2-7|NA
TGTGCCAGCAGCTTAGGGGCTTCACTAGGGGGCGAGCAGTACTTC
CASSLGASLGGEQYF
>TRBV18|few|TRBJ2-2|TRBD1
TGTGCCAGCTCACCGTTAAGGACAGGGGCCACCGGGGAGCTGTTTTTT
CASSPLRTGATGELFF
>TRBV4-1|NA|TRBJ1-4|NA
TGCGCCAGCAGCCTGTACGGTCCAGGGGTTATGAATGAAAAACTGTTTTTT
CASSLYGPGVMNEKLFF
>TRBV6-6|NA|TRBJ1-5|NA
TGTGCCAGCAGGTCCAGGGATGGGTATAGCAATCAGCCCCAGCATTTT
CASRSRDGYSNQPQHF
>TRBV7-2|NA|TRBJ1-1|TRBD1
TGTGCCAGCAGCTTAGTTGCAGGGGGTATGGCTGAAGCTTTCTTT
CASSLVAGGMAEAFF
>TRBV18|NA|TRBJ2-3|NA
TGTGCCAGCTCACCACCAAACAGGGACGGGACAGATACGCAGTATTTT
CASSPPNRDGTDTQYF
>TRBV6-1|NA|TRBJ1-2|NA
TGTGCCAGCGTGAGCTTTAGGGGAGGGGACTATGGCTACACCTTC
CASVSFRGGDYGYTF
>TRBV5-4|once|TRBJ1-2|NA
TGTGCCAGCAGCTTGGACGGGGGGAAACCTTATGGCTACACCTTC
CASSLDGGKPYGYTF
>TRBV19|NA|TRBJ2-1|TRBD2
TGTGCCAGTAGAAATAGCGGGAGTTCTGAGCAGTTCTTC
CASRNSGSSEQFF
>TRBV10-3|NA|TRBJ1-6|NA
TGTGCCATCAGTGAGAGGAAAGGAGGGGAGGATTCACCCCTCCACTTT
CAISERKGGEDSPLHF
>TRBV18|once|TRBJ1-6|TRBD1
TGTGCCAGCTCACCCGGGACAGGGAATTCACCCCTCCACTTT
CASSPGTGNSPLHF
>TRBV13|once|TRBJ1-5|TRBD1
TGTGCCAGCAGCTTGTACAGGGGAAATCAGCCCCAGCATTTT
CASSLYRGNQPQHF
>TRBV19|NA|TRBJ2-3|TRBD2
TGTGCCAGTAGTACCCCTGGCGGGGGGGGCTCAGATACGCAGTATTTT
CASSTPGGGGSDTQYF
>TRBV18|NA|TRBJ1-1|NA
TGTGCCAGCTCACCACAGGCTAGATCTGAAGCTTTCTTT
CASSPQARSEAFF
>TRBV5-6|NA|TRBJ1-1|NA
TGTGCCAGCAGCTCCTCACAGGCGAACACTGAAGCTTTCTTT
CASSSSQANTEAFF
>TRBV7-2|once|TRBJ1-4|NA
TGTGCCAGCAGCTCTTATCAGGGAAAACTGTTTTTT
CASSSYQGKLFF
>TRBV19|NA|TRBJ1-1|NA
TGTGCCAGTAGTACCGAGGGACTGGGGCTGAACACTGAAGCTTTCTTT
CASSTEGLGLNTEAFF